A selection of T cell receptor beta chains follows, all from one sample in a study of identical twins. TCRdb used MiXCR to reprocess the 5' RACE reads, holding one entry per CDR3 protein. The top ten clones hold 0.8% to 1% of a sample with 500,000 or so distinct CDR3 sequences, approximately 22% of them seen once. The data were also submitted as part of a second study, on T cells expressing NK-cell markers.

The sequencing sample was made of CD4+ T cells sorted from blood. These TCRs come from a young woman in good health. Both conserved end residues are part of each CDR3. Each record gives: J gene, clone size, V gene, D gene, CDR3 DNA, CDR3 protein. A D gene is named only where the DNA matches it firmly. Some rows have no size entry. The others give once, few or many, or a class for an expanded clone.

j_call: TRBJ2-1; clone_size: -; v_call: TRBV7-9; d_call: TRBD1; cdr3_nt: TGTGCCATCCCAGGGGGCCGTGAGCAGTTCTTC; cdr3_aa: CAIPGGREQFF
j_call: TRBJ1-2; clone_size: few; v_call: TRBV7-2; d_call: -; cdr3_nt: TGTGCCAGCAGCTTAGTGGGACGAACGGGGGGTTATGGCTACACCTTC; cdr3_aa: CASSLVGRTGGYGYTF
j_call: TRBJ2-7; clone_size: few; v_call: TRBV10-3; d_call: TRBD1; cdr3_nt: TGTGCCATCAGAACGACAGGGACGGGCGAGCAGTACTTC; cdr3_aa: CAIRTTGTGEQYF
j_call: TRBJ1-4; clone_size: many; v_call: TRBV12-3/TRBV12-4; d_call: TRBD1; cdr3_nt: TGTGCCAGCAGTTTTCGGACAGGGAACGAAAAACTGTTTTTT; cdr3_aa: CASSFRTGNEKLFF
j_call: TRBJ1-6; clone_size: few; v_call: TRBV12-3/TRBV12-4; d_call: -; cdr3_nt: TGTGCCAGCACTCCCTCCGGTTTAAATTCACCCCTCCACTTT; cdr3_aa: CASTPSGLNSPLHF
j_call: TRBJ1-2; clone_size: many; v_call: TRBV12-3/TRBV12-4; d_call: -; cdr3_nt: TGTGCCTGCGGGGTGGCAACAGCCGACACCTTC; cdr3_aa: CACGVATADTF
j_call: TRBJ1-4; clone_size: once; v_call: TRBV6-1; d_call: -; cdr3_nt: TGTGCCAGCAGTAGAGGTAGTGACGGAAAACTGTTTTTT; cdr3_aa: CASSRGSDGKLFF
j_call: TRBJ1-2; clone_size: few; v_call: TRBV15; d_call: -; cdr3_nt: TGTGCCACCAGCAGAGATTGGCCGACAGATAACTATGGCTACACCTTC; cdr3_aa: CATSRDWPTDNYGYTF
j_call: TRBJ2-1; clone_size: -; v_call: TRBV7-2; d_call: -; cdr3_nt: TGTGCCAGCAGCTTATTTTTACCGGAAGGTGAGCAGTTCTTC; cdr3_aa: CASSLFLPEGEQFF
j_call: TRBJ2-3; clone_size: few; v_call: TRBV6-4; d_call: TRBD2; cdr3_nt: TGTGCCAGCAGTGATTCCCTCTTCGGGGGGGAAACAGATACGCAGTATTTT; cdr3_aa: CASSDSLFGGETDTQYF
j_call: TRBJ1-2; clone_size: -; v_call: TRBV12-3/TRBV12-4; d_call: -; cdr3_nt: TGTGCCAGCAGTTTATCCCGGGAGGTTGGCTACACCTTC; cdr3_aa: CASSLSREVGYTF
j_call: TRBJ2-1; clone_size: -; v_call: TRBV9; d_call: -; cdr3_nt: TGTGCCAGCAGCCCTCACACGAGCTCCTACAATGAGCAGTTCTTC; cdr3_aa: CASSPHTSSYNEQFF
j_call: TRBJ1-2; clone_size: many; v_call: TRBV6-5; d_call: -; cdr3_nt: TGTGCCAGCAGTTACTCGACAGGTGGGGGCTTCACCTTC; cdr3_aa: CASSYSTGGGFTF
j_call: TRBJ2-1; clone_size: few; v_call: TRBV6-5; d_call: -; cdr3_nt: TGTGCCAGCAGTTACTCGGCACCCAACCTAGCAGATTCTTACAATGAGCAGTTCTTC; cdr3_aa: CASSYSAPNLADSYNEQFF
j_call: TRBJ2-3; clone_size: -; v_call: TRBV20-1; d_call: TRBD2; cdr3_nt: TGCAGTGCTAGCCTCCGGGGGACTACCACAGATACGCAGTATTTT; cdr3_aa: CSASLRGTTTDTQYF
j_call: TRBJ1-2; clone_size: -; v_call: TRBV6-5; d_call: -; cdr3_nt: TGTGCCAGCAGTTACTCCTCGAATAACTATGGCTACACCTTC; cdr3_aa: CASSYSSNNYGYTF
j_call: TRBJ1-1; clone_size: few; v_call: TRBV25-1; d_call: TRBD1; cdr3_nt: TGTGCCAGCAGTCCAATTAAGCCCAGGGGGCGAGGTGAAGCTTTCTTT; cdr3_aa: CASSPIKPRGRGEAFF
j_call: TRBJ2-1; clone_size: -; v_call: TRBV2; d_call: -; cdr3_nt: TGTGCCAGCGGAAACTCGAACAATGAGCAGTTCTTC; cdr3_aa: CASGNSNNEQFF
j_call: TRBJ2-7; clone_size: few; v_call: TRBV7-2; d_call: TRBD1; cdr3_nt: TGTGCCAGCAGGCGAACAGGGGCCGAATACGAGCAGTACTTC; cdr3_aa: CASRRTGAEYEQYF
j_call: TRBJ2-1; clone_size: -; v_call: TRBV10-2; d_call: -; cdr3_nt: TGCGCCAGCACCAGGGACCACCTAAACAATGAGCAGTTCTTC; cdr3_aa: CASTRDHLNNEQFF
j_call: TRBJ2-3; clone_size: few; v_call: TRBV7-9; d_call: TRBD1; cdr3_nt: TGTGCCAGCAGCTTGCGGGACAGGGCTATTCAAGATACGCAGTATTTT; cdr3_aa: CASSLRDRAIQDTQYF
j_call: TRBJ2-1; clone_size: many; v_call: TRBV5-1; d_call: -; cdr3_nt: TGCGCCAGCAGCTTGGATGGAGGTGACTACAATGAGCAGTTCTTC; cdr3_aa: CASSLDGGDYNEQFF
j_call: TRBJ2-7; clone_size: few; v_call: TRBV6-2/TRBV6-3; d_call: -; cdr3_nt: TGTGCCAGCAGTTACGCGGATTCCTACGAGCAGTACTTC; cdr3_aa: CASSYADSYEQYF
j_call: TRBJ2-7; clone_size: few; v_call: TRBV6-2/TRBV6-3; d_call: TRBD2; cdr3_nt: TGTGCCAGCAGACCTGGACTAGCGGGAGCCTACGAGCAGTACTTC; cdr3_aa: CASRPGLAGAYEQYF
j_call: TRBJ2-5; clone_size: few; v_call: TRBV20-1; d_call: -; cdr3_nt: TGCAGTGCTAGTGGTGGGGCACGGTTCCGAGAGACCCAGTACTTC; cdr3_aa: CSASGGARFRETQYF
j_call: TRBJ2-2; clone_size: -; v_call: TRBV25-1; d_call: TRBD1; cdr3_nt: TGTGCCAGCAGTGTGACAGGGAGAGCCGGGGAGCTGTTTTTT; cdr3_aa: CASSVTGRAGELFF
j_call: TRBJ2-1; clone_size: -; v_call: TRBV7-7; d_call: -; cdr3_nt: TGTGCCAGCAGCTTAGAACGAGGCAGTGAGCAGTTCTTC; cdr3_aa: CASSLERGSEQFF
j_call: TRBJ2-5; clone_size: few; v_call: TRBV5-5; d_call: -; cdr3_nt: TGTGCCAGCAGCTGGCTGGGGAGAGAGACCCAGTACTTC; cdr3_aa: CASSWLGRETQYF
j_call: TRBJ1-4; clone_size: -; v_call: TRBV25-1; d_call: -; cdr3_nt: TGTGCCAGCAGTGCCTACAGGGATAATGAAAAACTGTTTTTT; cdr3_aa: CASSAYRDNEKLFF
j_call: TRBJ2-3; clone_size: -; v_call: TRBV20-1; d_call: TRBD2; cdr3_nt: TGCAGTGCTAGCCCCCAGCGGGGGGTAGCAGATACGCAGTATTTT; cdr3_aa: CSASPQRGVADTQYF
j_call: TRBJ2-7; clone_size: few; v_call: TRBV20-1; d_call: TRBD1; cdr3_nt: TGCAGTGCGATAGACAGGGTTTCCTACGAGCAGTACTTC; cdr3_aa: CSAIDRVSYEQYF
j_call: TRBJ1-1; clone_size: many; v_call: TRBV10-3; d_call: -; cdr3_nt: TGTGCCATCAAGTTTACAATGAACACTGAAGCTTTCTTT; cdr3_aa: CAIKFTMNTEAFF
j_call: TRBJ1-2; clone_size: few; v_call: TRBV6-1; d_call: -; cdr3_nt: TGTGCCAGCAGTGAGGCCGCTAACTATGGCTACACCTTC; cdr3_aa: CASSEAANYGYTF
j_call: TRBJ2-7; clone_size: -; v_call: TRBV3-1; d_call: -; cdr3_nt: TGTGCCAGCAGCCTTTCCTACACTTCGGGCGAGCAGTACTTC; cdr3_aa: CASSLSYTSGEQYF